This T cell receptor beta chain was profiled in a study of CD8+ T cells in alopecia areata. A word on this clone: As yet, its antigen is unknown.

Treatment meaning: oral pan-JAK inhibitor, 5-10 mg twice daily. Peripheral blood and lesional scalp punch biopsies were taken from alopecia areata patients. Extracted from the samples, RNA was reverse transcribed into cDNA to serve as the sequencing template. Generated by immunoSEQ multiplex PCR, the TCRdb table keeps only in-frame clones and is missing some. This table holds just over 150,000 clones, just over 65% found once. Deletions cut 1 base from V and 8 bases from J, with 8 bases between. This CDR3 spans 12 amino acids. Germline V lookup: CDR1 SGHTA, CDR2 FQGNSA. Study findings and constraints: Under tofacitinib, fewer expanded CD8+ clones appeared among the top 100 scalp clones.

The J gene is TRBJ1-2, the V gene TRBV7-2; D uncertain. The TCR comes from a human donor with alopecia areata. The source was CD4+ T cells sorted from blood, collected at week 4, from a patient treated with tofacitinib. The CDR3 is CASSLEGWGYTF. The CDR3 nucleotides read TGTGCCAGCAGCTTAGAGGGCTGGGGCTACACCTTC. The full variable domain, its missing parts supplied by reference TRBV7-2 and TRBJ1-2, is GAGVSQSPSNKVTEKGKDVELRCDPISGHTALYWYRQSLGQGLEFLIYFQGNSAPDKSGLPSDRFSAERTGGSVSTLTIQRTQQEDSAVYLCASSLEGWGYTFGSGTRLTVV.